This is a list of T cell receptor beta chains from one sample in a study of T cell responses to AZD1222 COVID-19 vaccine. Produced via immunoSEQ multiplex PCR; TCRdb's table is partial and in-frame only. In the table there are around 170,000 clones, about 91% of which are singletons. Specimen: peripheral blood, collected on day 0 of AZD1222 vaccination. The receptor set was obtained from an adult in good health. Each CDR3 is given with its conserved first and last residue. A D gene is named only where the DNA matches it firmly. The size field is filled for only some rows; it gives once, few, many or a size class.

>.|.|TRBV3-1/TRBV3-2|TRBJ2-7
TGTGCCAGCAGTCCCGATCCGGCTCGGAGGGCCTACGAGCAGTACTTC
CASSPDPARRAYEQYF
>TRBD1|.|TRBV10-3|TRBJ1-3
TGTGCCACAGGGGGAGGGACGGCGGGGCCTGGAAACACCATATATTTT
CATGGGTAGPGNTIYF
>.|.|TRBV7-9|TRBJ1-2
TGTGCCAGCAGCCATGAGGGCCCTACGAGAGGCTACACCTTC
CASSHEGPTRGYTF
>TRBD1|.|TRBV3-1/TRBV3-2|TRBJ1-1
TGTGCCAGCAGCCAAGATCGGCACAGGGGAACTGAAGCTTTCTTT
CASSQDRHRGTEAFF
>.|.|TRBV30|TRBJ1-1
TGTGCCTGGGATAGATTCGGTAACACTGAAGCTTTCTTT
CAWDRFGNTEAFF
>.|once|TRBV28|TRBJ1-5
TGTGCCAGCATAACGGGGAGGGTAGGCAATCAGCCCCAGCATTTT
CASITGRVGNQPQHF
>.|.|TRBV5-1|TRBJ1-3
TGCGCCAGCAGCTTTTCTGGCCCCGGGCCTGGAAACACCATATATTTT
CASSFSGPGPGNTIYF
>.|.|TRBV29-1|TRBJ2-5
TGCAGCGTCCCCAGGAAAACTGAAGAGACCCAGTACTTC
CSVPRKTEETQYF
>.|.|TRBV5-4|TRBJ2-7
TGTGCCAGCAGCTGGTACGGGGCGGGACCCGAGCAGTACTTC
CASSWYGAGPEQYF
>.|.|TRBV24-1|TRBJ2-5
TGTGCCACCAGTGATTCCGGGGCCTTTGGGGAGACCCAGTACTTC
CATSDSGAFGETQYF
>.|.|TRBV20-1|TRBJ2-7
TGCAGTGCTAGTCCGGAAAATGCCTACGAGCAGTACTTC
CSASPENAYEQYF
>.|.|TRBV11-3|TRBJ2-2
TGTGCCAGCAGCTTACTAGAAAACTCGGCCGGGGAGCTGTTTTTT
CASSLLENSAGELFF
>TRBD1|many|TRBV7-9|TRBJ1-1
TGTGCCAGCAGCTTGACAGGGTCCGCGAACACTGAAGCTTTCTTT
CASSLTGSANTEAFF
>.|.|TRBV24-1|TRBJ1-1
TGTGCCACCACTGACGGGAGGAACACTGAAGCTTTCTTT
CATTDGRNTEAFF
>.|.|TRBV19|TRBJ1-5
TGTGCCAGTAGTCACCAGGGGAATGGATTTCAGCCCCAGCATTTT
CASSHQGNGFQPQHF
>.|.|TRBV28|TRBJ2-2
TGTGCCAGCCAGTCAGGGGGGCTGAACACCGGGGAGCTGTTTTTT
CASQSGGLNTGELFF
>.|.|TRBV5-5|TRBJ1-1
TGTGCCAGCAGCTTGCGCCCGGTGAACACTGAAGCTTTCTTT
CASSLRPVNTEAFF
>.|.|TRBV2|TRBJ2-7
TGTGCCAGCAGTGTTTCAGGGGTTAACCAGTCCTACGAGCAGTACTTC
CASSVSGVNQSYEQYF
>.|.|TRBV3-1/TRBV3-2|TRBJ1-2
TGTGCCAGCAGCACGGGGGATCGGGCGTACGGCTACACCTTC
CASSTGDRAYGYTF
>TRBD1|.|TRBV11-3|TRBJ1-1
TGTGCCAGCAGCCCCGGGTGGGGACAGAAGAACACTGAAGCTTTCTTT
CASSPGWGQKNTEAFF
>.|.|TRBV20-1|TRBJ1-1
TGCAGGGCGGTGAACACTGAAGCTTTCTTT
CRAVNTEAFF
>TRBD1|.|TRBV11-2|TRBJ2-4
TGTGCCAGCAGCTCCCTACAGGGGGTGGGAAACATTCAGTACTTC
CASSSLQGVGNIQYF
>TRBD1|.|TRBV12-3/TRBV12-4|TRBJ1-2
TGTGCCAGCAGGCCGACAGGGGACTATGGCTACACCTTC
CASRPTGDYGYTF
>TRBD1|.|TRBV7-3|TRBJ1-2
TGTGCCAGCAGCTTACGGGCAGGGGGAAACTATGGCTACACCTTC
CASSLRAGGNYGYTF
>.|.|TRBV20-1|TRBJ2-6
TGCAGTGCTAGTGAAGCCTCTGGGGCCAACGTCCTGACTTTC
CSASEASGANVLTF
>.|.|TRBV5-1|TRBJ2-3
TGCGCCAGCAGCTTGAACACGGGGGGCGGTTCAGATACGCAGTATTTT
CASSLNTGGGSDTQYF
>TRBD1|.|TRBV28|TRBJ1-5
TGTGCCAGCAGTCGCCCGGGACAGTATAGCAATCAGCCCCAGCATTTT
CASSRPGQYSNQPQHF
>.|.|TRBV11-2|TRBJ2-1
TGTGCCAGCAGCTTAAAAGCGACAGCCAATGAGCAGTTCTTC
CASSLKATANEQFF
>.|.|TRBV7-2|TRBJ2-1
TGTGCCAGCAGCTTAAATACAGGGTTCGACAATGAGCAGTTCTTC
CASSLNTGFDNEQFF
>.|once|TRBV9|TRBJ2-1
TGTGCCAGCAGCGTATACATTGACGGAGAGAATGAGCAGTTCTTC
CASSVYIDGENEQFF
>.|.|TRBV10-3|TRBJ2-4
TGTGCCACTGCGGATGCAGTAGCCAAAAACATTCAGTACTTC
CATADAVAKNIQYF
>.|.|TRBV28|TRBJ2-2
TGTGCCAGCAGCGTACTAGAGGCCGGGGAGCTGTTTTTT
CASSVLEAGELFF
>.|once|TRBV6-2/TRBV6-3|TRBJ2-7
TGTGCCAGCAGTTATTCCGGGTTTGAGCAGTACTTC
CASSYSGFEQYF
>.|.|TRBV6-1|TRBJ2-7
TGTGCCAGCAGTGACGTAGCTCAGGCGAGCTCCTACGAGCAGTACTTC
CASSDVAQASSYEQYF
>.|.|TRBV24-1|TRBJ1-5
TGTGCCACCAGTGATTCAGACAGATCCAATCAGCCCCAGCATTTT
CATSDSDRSNQPQHF
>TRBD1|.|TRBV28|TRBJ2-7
TGTGCCAGCACTGTAGGGACAGGGGCCTCCTACGAGCAGTACTTC
CASTVGTGASYEQYF
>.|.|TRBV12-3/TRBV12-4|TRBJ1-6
TGTGCCAGCAGTTTGGCCGTTAATTCACCCCTCCACTTT
CASSLAVNSPLHF
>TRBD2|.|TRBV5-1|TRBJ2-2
TGCGCCAGCAGCTTGTATACTAGCGGGGAGGATGCACTGACCGGGGAGCTGTTTTTT
CASSLYTSGEDALTGELFF
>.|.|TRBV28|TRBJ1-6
TGTGCCAGCAGTCAACAGCTCTTAGAATCACCCCTCCACTTT
CASSQQLLESPLHF
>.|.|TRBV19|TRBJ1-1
TGTGCCAGTAGTATTTTGGGGGACACTGAAGCTTTCTTT
CASSILGDTEAFF
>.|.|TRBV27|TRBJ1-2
TGTGCCAGCACCCCGGGGAGGTCCTATGCCTTAGATGGCTACACCTTC
CASTPGRSYALDGYTF
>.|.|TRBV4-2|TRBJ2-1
TGTGCCAGCAGCCTGACTTACAATGAGCAGTTCTTC
CASSLTYNEQFF
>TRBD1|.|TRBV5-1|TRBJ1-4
TGCGCCAGCAGCCAGACAGGGTTAGGGGCTAATGAAAAACTGTTTTTT
CASSQTGLGANEKLFF
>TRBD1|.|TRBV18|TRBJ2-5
TGTGCCAGCTCCCCGACAGGGGGAGAGACCCAGTACTTC
CASSPTGGETQYF
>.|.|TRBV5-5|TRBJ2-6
TGTGCCAGCAGCTTGGCAGTCATAAGCTCTGGGGCCAACGTCCTGACTTTC
CASSLAVISSGANVLTF
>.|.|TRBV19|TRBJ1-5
TGTGCCAGTAGTATTACCGGGACCCTAAATCAGCCCCAGCATTTT
CASSITGTLNQPQHF
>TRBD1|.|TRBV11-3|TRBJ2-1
TGTGCCAGCAGCATACAGGGGCGGAACAATGAGCAGTTCTTC
CASSIQGRNNEQFF
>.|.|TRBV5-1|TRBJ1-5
TGCGCCAGCAGCTTGGAGGGGAGCAATCAGCCCCAGCATTTT
CASSLEGSNQPQHF
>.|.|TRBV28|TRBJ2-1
TGTGCCAGCAGTTTACGGGGCGGGAACTACAATGAGCAGTTCTTC
CASSLRGGNYNEQFF
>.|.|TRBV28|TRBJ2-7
TGTGCCAGCAGTTTCTGGTCCCTAATGAGCGAGCAGTACTTC
CASSFWSLMSEQYF
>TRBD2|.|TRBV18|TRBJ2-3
TGTGCCAGCTCACTACGACTAGCGGAGAGCACAGATACGCAGTATTTT
CASSLRLAESTDTQYF
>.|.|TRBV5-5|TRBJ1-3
TGTGCCAGCAGCTTGGGACGAGCGGGCCGGTCTGGAAACACCATATATTTT
CASSLGRAGRSGNTIYF
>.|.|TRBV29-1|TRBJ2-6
TGCAGCGCCCTGACGGCCTCTGGGGCCAACGTCCTGACTTTC
CSALTASGANVLTF
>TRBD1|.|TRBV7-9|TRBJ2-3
TGTGCCAGCAGTTCCACAGGGGGTGGCACAGATACGCAGTATTTT
CASSSTGGGTDTQYF
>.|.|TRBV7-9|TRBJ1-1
TGTGCCAGCAGCTCCAGGGGCCCCACTGAAGCTTTCTTT
CASSSRGPTEAFF
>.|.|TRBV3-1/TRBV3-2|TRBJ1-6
TGTGCCAGCAGCCAAGAGGGCCGGGATTCAGGTTCACCCCTCCACTTT
CASSQEGRDSGSPLHF